The rows below give T cell receptor beta chains drawn from one sample of a study of blood T cell repertoires in COVID-19. Here immunoSEQ multiplex PCR was the method, and the copy in TCRdb shows in-frame clones only, minus some. The sample comprises tens of thousands of clones, around 83% of which are singletons, and roughly 2.6% rests with the top ten. Material for sequencing was peripheral blood. These receptor sequences come from a woman in her fifties or sixties with acute or convalescent COVID-19. The CDR3 runs from the conserved cysteine through the conserved F or W. D genes are given only for firm matches. Expanded clones are given a class, and other clones once, few, many or no size at all.

cdr3_aa	cdr3_nt	d_call	clone_size	v_call	j_call
CASSQDGRGRGNGYTF	TGTGCCAGCAGCCAAGACGGAAGGGGGCGAGGTAATGGCTACACCTTC	TRBD1	few	TRBV3-1/TRBV3-2	TRBJ1-2
CASSSRGDTEAFF	TGTGCCAGCAGCTCCAGGGGGGACACTGAAGCTTTCTTT	TRBD1	NA	TRBV9	TRBJ1-1
CASSQVEYEQYF	TGTGCCAGCAGCCAAGTCGAGTACGAGCAGTACTTC	NA	NA	TRBV3-1/TRBV3-2	TRBJ2-7
CASSGGDRGWRDTQYF	TGCGCCAGCAGCGGAGGGGACAGGGGGTGGAGAGATACGCAGTATTTT	TRBD1	NA	TRBV5-1	TRBJ2-3
CASSQTANTEAFF	TGTGCCAGCAGCCAAACAGCGAACACTGAAGCTTTCTTT	NA	few	TRBV14	TRBJ1-1
CASSLAQGYKETQYF	TGTGCCAGCAGCTTAGCGCAGGGGTATAAAGAGACCCAGTACTTC	NA	NA	TRBV7-9	TRBJ2-5
CAWSGQPNYGYTF	TGTGCCTGGAGTGGACAGCCTAACTATGGCTACACCTTC	NA	NA	TRBV30	TRBJ1-2
CSAPNTDTQYF	TGCAGTGCCCCTAACACAGATACGCAGTATTTT	NA	NA	TRBV20-1	TRBJ2-3
CASSLGGNTDTQYF	TGTGCCAGCAGCTTAGGCGGGAACACAGATACGCAGTATTTT	NA	NA	TRBV11-3	TRBJ2-3
CASSVGDGGRETQYF	TGTGCCAGCAGCGTAGGGGACGGGGGGAGAGAGACCCAGTACTTC	TRBD2	NA	TRBV9	TRBJ2-5
CASSPLSGGMVYNEQFF	TGTGCCAGCAGTCCCCTCTCCGGCGGGATGGTGTACAATGAGCAGTTCTTC	NA	NA	TRBV27	TRBJ2-1
CASSESQPGGEGNQPQHF	TGTGCCAGCTCGGAATCCCAGCCAGGGGGCGAGGGCAATCAGCCCCAGCATTTT	TRBD1	NA	TRBV4-2	TRBJ1-5
CASSKLATQYF	TGTGCCAGCAGTAAGCTAGCGACGCAGTATTTT	NA	NA	TRBV12-3/TRBV12-4	TRBJ2-3
CASISRGGRYYEQYF	TGTGCCAGCATCTCGCGGGGGGGCCGATACTACGAGCAGTACTTC	TRBD2	NA	TRBV28	TRBJ2-7
CASREPNSYEQYF	TGTGCCAGCAGGGAGCCGAACTCCTACGAGCAGTACTTC	NA	NA	TRBV6-5	TRBJ2-7
CASSQQPGQGSEAFF	TGTGCCAGCAGCCAACAGCCGGGACAGGGCAGTGAAGCTTTCTTT	TRBD1	NA	TRBV14	TRBJ1-1
CASSSSFLGTINNEQFF	TGTGCCAGCAGTTCCTCCTTCCTCGGGACTATAAACAATGAGCAGTTCTTC	TRBD2	NA	TRBV7-8	TRBJ2-1
CASSFGQFSTEAFF	TGTGCCAGCAGTTTCGGACAGTTTAGCACTGAAGCTTTCTTT	NA	few	TRBV6-5	TRBJ1-1
CSASRRGLEAFF	TGCAGTGCTAGTCGCAGGGGGCTTGAAGCTTTCTTT	TRBD1	NA	TRBV20-1	TRBJ1-1
CASSQPTGGRFF	TGTGCCAGCAGCCAACCGACAGGGGGAAGATTCTTC	TRBD1	NA	TRBV7-9	TRBJ2-1
CASRAGAGLRGNQPQHF	TGTGCCAGTAGAGCAGGGGCAGGGTTGAGGGGCAATCAGCCCCAGCATTTT	NA	few	TRBV19	TRBJ1-5
CASSPRGRGEAFF	TGTGCCAGCAGCCCGAGGGGGCGCGGTGAAGCTTTCTTT	TRBD1	NA	TRBV5-4	TRBJ1-1
CAISVTGSPNEQYF	TGTGCCATCAGCGTTACAGGGAGTCCTAACGAGCAGTACTTC	NA	NA	TRBV10-3	TRBJ2-7
CASSVMGQVQETQYF	TGTGCCAGCAGCGTGATGGGGCAGGTCCAAGAGACCCAGTACTTC	NA	NA	TRBV7-6	TRBJ2-5
CAISTGATEAFF	TGTGCCATCAGCACAGGGGCCACTGAAGCTTTCTTT	TRBD1	NA	TRBV10-3	TRBJ1-1
CASSFGTSGNEQFF	TGTGCCAGCAGCTTCGGGACTAGCGGGAATGAGCAGTTCTTC	TRBD2	NA	TRBV7-8	TRBJ2-1
CASSPLPISAWGNTIYF	TGTGCCAGCTCACCACTTCCCATTAGTGCGTGGGGAAACACCATATATTTT	NA	NA	TRBV18	TRBJ1-3
CASSDRGEEKLFF	TGTGCCAGCAGTGACAGGGGCGAAGAAAAACTGTTTTTT	NA	once	TRBV25-1	TRBJ1-4
CASSGGQREGYTF	TGTGCCAGCAGTGGAGGGCAGCGGGAAGGCTACACCTTC	NA	few	TRBV2	TRBJ1-2
CASSQDPGLESYEQYF	TGTGCCAGCAGCCAAGACCCGGGACTTGAGTCCTACGAGCAGTACTTC	NA	NA	TRBV4-2	TRBJ2-7
CASSLEVGSEAFF	TGTGCCAGCAGCTTAGAGGTCGGGAGTGAAGCTTTCTTT	NA	few	TRBV11-2	TRBJ1-1
CASSLVPQGVGYSNQPQHF	TGTGCCAGCAGCTTAGTCCCACAGGGGGTAGGGTATAGCAATCAGCCCCAGCATTTT	TRBD1	NA	TRBV7-2	TRBJ1-5
CASSDSSGDTDTQYF	TGTGCCAGCAGCGATAGTAGCGGGGACACAGATACGCAGTATTTT	TRBD2	NA	TRBV9	TRBJ2-3
CASSRGTSGTYEQYF	TGTGCCAGCAGCCGGGGGACTAGCGGGACCTACGAGCAGTACTTC	TRBD2	NA	TRBV5-4	TRBJ2-7
CAISDPGQGSYEQYF	TGTGCCATCAGTGATCCGGGACAGGGGTCCTACGAGCAGTACTTC	TRBD1	NA	TRBV10-3	TRBJ2-7
CSASKYIEAFF	TGCAGTGCTAGTAAATACATTGAAGCTTTCTTT	NA	NA	TRBV20-1	TRBJ1-1
CASSPDNSGNTIYF	TGTGCCAGCTCACCGGACAACTCTGGAAACACCATATATTTT	NA	NA	TRBV18	TRBJ1-3
CASSLGDRMNTEAFF	TGTGCCAGCAGCCTGGGGGACAGGATGAACACTGAAGCTTTCTTT	TRBD1	NA	TRBV5-8	TRBJ1-1
CASSRGVGDGYTF	TGTGCCAGCAGCCGGGGCGTGGGCGATGGCTACACCTTC	NA	NA	TRBV3-1/TRBV3-2	TRBJ1-2
CASSQTSGSSYEQYF	TGCGCCAGCAGCCAAACTAGCGGGAGCTCCTACGAGCAGTACTTC	TRBD2	NA	TRBV4-1	TRBJ2-7
CASSSRLGAYEQYF	TGTGCCAGCAGCTCCCGACTAGGGGCCTACGAGCAGTACTTC	NA	NA	TRBV9	TRBJ2-7
CASSIGNQPQHF	TGTGCCAGTAGTATCGGCAATCAGCCCCAGCATTTT	NA	NA	TRBV19	TRBJ1-5
CAWTVAGGTDTQYF	TGTGCCTGGACCGTAGCGGGAGGGACAGATACGCAGTATTTT	TRBD2	NA	TRBV30	TRBJ2-3
CASRLQSSGNTIYF	TGTGCCAGCAGACTTCAATCTTCTGGAAACACCATATATTTT	NA	NA	TRBV6-5	TRBJ1-3
CASSESTSGGADGNIQYF	TGTGCCAGCAGCGAGTCGACTAGCGGGGGGGCTGACGGGAACATTCAGTACTTC	TRBD2	NA	TRBV4-2	TRBJ2-4
CSVVSGGEADTQYF	TGCAGCGTTGTTAGCGGGGGGGAGGCAGATACGCAGTATTTT	TRBD2	NA	TRBV29-1	TRBJ2-3
CASSYSRKQIGGYGYTF	TGTGCCAGCAGTTACTCCCGCAAACAGATTGGAGGCTATGGCTACACCTTC	NA	few	TRBV6-2/TRBV6-3	TRBJ1-2
CASTPGGPETQYF	TGTGCCAGCACCCCAGGGGGACCGGAGACCCAGTACTTC	TRBD1	NA	TRBV28	TRBJ2-5
CASSIDSSNQPQHF	TGTGCCAGCAGCATAGATAGCAGCAATCAGCCCCAGCATTTT	NA	NA	TRBV7-2	TRBJ1-5
CASRLTSSYNSPLHF	TGTGCCAGCAGGTTGACTAGCTCCTATAATTCACCCCTCCACTTT	NA	NA	TRBV2	TRBJ1-6
CASSSRDFNTGELFF	TGTGCCAGCAGCTCCCGGGACTTCAACACCGGGGAGCTGTTTTTT	NA	NA	TRBV9	TRBJ2-2
CASRGQITYEAFF	TGTGCCAGCAGGGGACAGATAACTTATGAAGCTTTCTTT	TRBD1	NA	TRBV28	TRBJ1-1
CASSLELNTGELFF	TGCGCCAGCAGCTTGGAACTAAACACCGGGGAGCTGTTTTTT	NA	once	TRBV5-1	TRBJ2-2
CASSADRADNSPLHF	TGTGCCAGCAGCGCCGACAGGGCCGATAATTCACCCCTCCACTTT	TRBD1	NA	TRBV9	TRBJ1-6
CASSLGVETQYF	TGTGCCAGCAGCCTCGGGGTAGAGACCCAGTACTTC	NA	once	TRBV11-2	TRBJ2-5
CSVVGDDFGQPQHF	TGCAGCGTTGTCGGAGATGACTTCGGACAGCCCCAGCATTTT	NA	NA	TRBV29-1	TRBJ1-5
CASSTTGPTSSPLHF	TGTGCCAGCAGCACCACAGGACCTACATCTTCACCCCTCCACTTT	NA	NA	TRBV7-2	TRBJ1-6
CASSPLAGGASTDTQYF	TGTGCCAGCAGCCCCCTAGCGGGGGGGGCTAGCACAGATACGCAGTATTTT	TRBD2	NA	TRBV11-2	TRBJ2-3
CASSGQGVHPQHF	TGTGCCAGTAGCGGACAGGGCGTTCACCCCCAGCATTTT	TRBD1	NA	TRBV19	TRBJ1-5
CAWTLASETQYF	TGTGCCTGGACCTTAGCGAGCGAGACCCAGTACTTC	NA	NA	TRBV30	TRBJ2-5